The 19 T cell receptor beta chains below were found in one sample sequenced in a study of blood T cell repertoires in COVID-19. Profiling relied on immunoSEQ multiplex PCR, and the TCRdb table lists in-frame clones only, not all of them. The table has a few hundred thousand clones, approximately 93% seen once. What was sequenced was PBMCs or T cells enriched from blood (not recorded which). The receptors derive from a woman in her 40s who had been exposed to COVID-19.

V and J are TRBV30 and TRBJ1-4; 7 bases align to TRBD1. J was trimmed by 11 bases and V by 3 bases; bases with no gene match: 12. Germline CDR1 reads GTSNPN; CDR2 reads SVGIG (reference sequence). This CDR3 has 14 residues. CDR3 in DNA: TGTGCCTGGAGCACAGGGCCAGGGGGGAAGAAACTGTTTTTT. Its protein product is CAWSTGPGGKKLFF.

V and J are TRBV18 and TRBJ1-3; D gene unclear. The germline gives CDR1 KGHSH, CDR2 LQKENI. The CDR3 totals 13 residues. With 4 bases removed from V and 4 bases from J, the gap between germline ends came to 8 bases. CDR3 sequence reads: CASSQQRGNTIYF. The CDR3 nucleotides are TGTGCCAGCTCACAGCAGAGGGGAAACACCATATATTTT. The full variable domain, in which reference TRBV18 and TRBJ1-3 provide the parts outside the CDR3, is NAGVMQNPRHLVRRRGQEARLRCSPMKGHSHVYWYRQLPEEGLKFMVYLQKENIIDESGMPKERFSAEFPKEGPSILRIQQVVRGDSAAYFCASSQQRGNTIYFGEGSWLTVV.

The chain uses TRBV7-3 and TRBJ2-7; 7 nucleotides agree with TRBD2. J lost 4 bases, V lost 1 base, and 7 bases had no gene match. In germline, CDR1 is SGHTA, CDR2 FQGTGA. CDR3 length: 15 amino acids. The CDR3 region is CASSLRGGREYEQYF. The CDR3 nucleotides read TGTGCCAGCAGCTTAAGGGGCGGGAGAGAGTACGAGCAGTACTTC.

This rearrangement joins TRBV19 to TRBJ1-2; 8 bases fit TRBD1. Germline-derived CDR1 and CDR2 are LNHDA and SQIVND (reference sequence). With 3 bases clipped from V and 5 bases from J, the junction kept 5 bases outside the gene matches. This CDR3 contains 14 residues. The CDR3 nucleotides are TGTGCCAGTAGTATTGGACAGGGAGCTTATGGCTACACCTTC. Translation gives CASSIGQGAYGYTF.

This clone showed up just once. The gene calls are TRBV10-3 and TRBJ1-3; maybe TRBD1 (5 bases). The CDR3 is 16 amino acids. Germline V gene sequence: CDR1 ENHRY, CDR2 SYGVKD. Trimming shortened V by 7 bases and J by 0 bases, and 16 bases separated the two germline ends. The CDR3 bases are TGTGCCATCACGGGGGGACGGGGCCGCTCTGGAAACACCATATATTTT. Its translation: CAITGGRGRSGNTIYF.

This chain joins TRBV5-3 and TRBJ2-2; 8 bases are a match to TRBD1. TRBV5-3 belongs to the ORF category, with a function that is uncertain. The CDR3 length is 16 residues. The V segment lost 3 bases and the J segment 2 bases; nucleotides outside the gene matches: 6. The DNA of the CDR3 is TGTGCCAGAAGCTCCTGCGGACAGGGAAACACCGGGGAGCTGTTTTTT. Its translation is CARSSCGQGNTGELFF.

The chain is built from TRBV4-3 and TRBJ2-3; TRBD2 aligns across 8 bases. CDR1 is LGHNA and CDR2 is YSLEER in the germline V gene. The CDR3 covers 19 residues. J lost 2 bases, V lost 1 base, and 14 bases had no gene match. The CDR3 region is CASSQVAGFTSWSTDTQYF. CDR3 sequence (DNA): TGCGCCAGCAGCCAAGTAGCGGGGTTTACTTCGTGGTCCACAGATACGCAGTATTTT.

V and J are TRBV7-2 and TRBJ2-7; D is possibly TRBD1 (6 bases). V was pared by 6 bases and J by 3 bases, with 9 bases between. The V gene's germline CDR1 is SGHTA and CDR2 FQGNSA. The CDR3 totals 12 residues. The CDR3: CASRQGGYEQYF. CDR3 in DNA: TGTGCCAGCAGACAGGGCGGCTACGAGCAGTACTTC.

The J gene is TRBJ2-2, the V gene TRBV9; 7 nucleotides match TRBD1. Germline V gene data show CDR1 as SGDLS and CDR2 as YYNGEE. This CDR3 contains 16 residues. With V trimmed by 4 bases and J by 4 bases, 10 bases remained unmatched. CDR3 residues: CASSSQGGAGTGELFF. DNA of the CDR3: TGTGCCAGCAGCTCACAAGGGGGCGCAGGCACCGGGGAGCTGTTTTTT.

V gene TRBV13 combines with J gene TRBJ1-2; TRBD1 is a possible D gene (6 bases). Germline lookup yields CDR1 PRHDT and CDR2 FYEKMQ (reference sequence). V lost 2 bases, J lost 6 bases, and 10 bases lay in between. The CDR3 spans 13 residues. The CDR3 sequence: CASSLQGRDGYTF. The CDR3 DNA reads as TGTGCCAGCAGCTTACAGGGGCGGGATGGCTACACCTTC.

This rearrangement joins TRBV5-1 to TRBJ2-1; D may be TRBD2 (6 bases). V was pared by 0 bases and J by 3 bases, with 10 bases between. CDR3 length: 15 amino acids. Germline V CDR1 and CDR2: SGHRS, YFSETQ. CDR3 protein: CASSLERGVYNEQFF. The CDR3 coding sequence is TGCGCCAGCAGCTTGGAGCGCGGGGTCTACAATGAGCAGTTCTTC.

V and J are TRBV10-2 and TRBJ2-3; 12 positions agree with TRBD2. The CDR3 sequence is 14 residues long. Germline-derived CDR1 and CDR2 are WSHSY and SAAADI. The J segment lost 4 bases and the V segment lost 9 bases, leaving 5 bases of the junction unmatched. This CDR3 reads CASGLAGYPDTQYF. The CDR3 coding sequence is TGCGCCAGTGGACTAGCGGGGTATCCAGATACGCAGTATTTT.

V gene TRBV19 combines with J gene TRBJ2-3; possible D gene TRBD2, 6 bases. The CDR3 contains 15 residues. The germline V gene encodes CDR1 LNHDA and CDR2 SQIVND (reference sequence). V lost 5 bases to trimming and J lost 5 bases, with 17 bases between them. The CDR3 sequence is CASSEGTSYGDTQYF. DNA of the CDR3: TGTGCCAGTAGTGAAGGGACTTCTTATGGAGATACGCAGTATTTT.

The chain joins TRBV5-1 to TRBJ1-4; 9 bases are shared with TRBD1. This CDR3 comprises 15 residues. Germline loops: CDR1 SGHRS, CDR2 YFSETQ. V was pared by 4 bases and J by 7 bases, with 8 bases of the junction left unmatched. In DNA form, the CDR3 reads TGCGCCAGCAGCCCTTACAGGGGGCAAGGTGAAAAACTGTTTTTT. It codes for CASSPYRGQGEKLFF.

About this clone itself: The same CDR3 is also encoded by other DNA sequences in this sample. The chain combines TRBV7-3 with TRBJ2-2; D not resolved. This CDR3 is built from 13 residues. Trimming left V 1 base short and J 5 bases short, with 5 bases between. The germline V gene encodes CDR1 SGHTA and CDR2 FQGTGA. The CDR3 DNA is TGTGCCAGCAGCTTAAAACTTACCGGGGAGCTGTTTTTT. Encoded protein: CASSLKLTGELFF.

This sequence joins TRBV24-1 and TRBJ1-2; D may be TRBD1 (5 bases). The germline V gene has CDR1 KGHDR and CDR2 SFDVKD. Trimming shortened V by 4 bases and J by 0 bases, and 8 bases separated the two germline ends. The CDR3 extends over 14 amino acids. CDR3 bases: TGTGCCACCAGTGACTACAGGTCTAACTATGGCTACACCTTC. It specifies CATSDYRSNYGYTF.

The chain has TRBV5-5 and TRBJ1-6; 9 bases agree with TRBD1. The germline V gene encodes CDR1 SGHKS and CDR2 YYEKEE (reference sequence). The CDR3 has 17 amino acids. The junction had 9 bases not matched to a gene; V was cut back by 1 base and J by 7 bases. In nucleotides, the CDR3 is TGTGCCAGCAGCTTGCATTTGGAGACAGGGGGAAATTCACCCCTCCACTTT. It codes for CASSLHLETGGNSPLHF. The complete variable domain, with remaining parts taken from reference TRBV5-5 and TRBJ1-6, reads DAGVTQSPTHLIKTRGQQVTLRCSPISGHKSVSWYQQVLGQGPQFIFQYYEKEERGRGNFPDRFSARQFPNYSSELNVNALLLGDSALYLCASSLHLETGGNSPLHFGNGTRLTVT.

As to this clone: Other DNA variants within this sample encode the same CDR3. The V call is TRBV7-2, the J call TRBJ2-3; 11 bases align to TRBD2. Germline trimming cut 1 base from V and 4 bases from J; bases unmatched to any gene: 4. Germline V CDR1 and CDR2: SGHTA, FQGNSA. The CDR3 is 16 amino acids. CDR3 DNA: TGTGCCAGCAGCTTAGGGCTAGCGGGGGGATCAGATACGCAGTATTTT. It yields the protein CASSLGLAGGSDTQYF.

J is TRBJ2-2 and V is TRBV19; 9 positions agree with TRBD2. Trimming at V came to 5 bases and at J to 5 bases, leaving 9 bases not matched to a gene. Germline V lookup: CDR1 LNHDA, CDR2 SQIVND (reference sequence). The CDR3 has 16 amino acids. Here the CDR3 DNA reads TGTGCCAGTAGTCTCGTAGCGGGGGCGAGGACCGGGGAGCTGTTTTTT. It codes for CASSLVAGARTGELFF.